This is a list of T cell receptor beta chains from one sample in a study of T cells in Graves' hyperthyroidism and ophthalmopathy. MiXCR was run by TCRdb on the multiplex PCR reads, yielding one entry per CDR3 protein. The table lists approximately 400,000 distinct CDR3 sequences, roughly 15% of them singletons. The source material was blood. Receptors were obtained from a woman aged 25 to 39 with Graves' ophthalmopathy. CDR3s include the opening cysteine and the closing phenylalanine or tryptophan. The D gene is left open where the match is weak. Not every row has a clone size; where given, it reads once, few, many or a size class.

TRBJ1-1	NA	NA	TRBV19	CASSIARDIQTEAFF	TGTGCCAGTAGTATAGCCCGGGACATCCAAACTGAAGCTTTCTTT
TRBJ2-5	many	NA	TRBV2	CASRTVGETQYF	TGTGCCAGCAGGACAGTTGGGGAGACCCAGTACTTC
TRBJ2-3	NA	TRBD2	TRBV11-2	CASGEPGLAGDTDTQYF	TGTGCCAGCGGAGAGCCGGGACTAGCGGGGGACACAGATACGCAGTATTTT
TRBJ1-6	many	NA	TRBV3-1	CASSQGAGRNSPLHF	TGTGCCAGCAGCCAAGGGGCAGGGAGGAATTCACCCCTCCACTTT
TRBJ1-3	many	NA	TRBV18	CASSPFAGASGNTIYF	TGTGCCAGCTCACCCTTCGCCGGCGCCTCTGGAAACACCATATATTTT
TRBJ2-7	many	NA	TRBV6-1	CASSESSDSLLRREQYF	TGTGCCAGCAGTGAAAGCAGTGACTCTCTCCTACGGCGCGAGCAGTACTTC
TRBJ2-1	many	NA	TRBV11-2	CASSLSRNEQFF	TGTGCCAGCAGCTTATCGAGGAATGAGCAGTTCTTC
TRBJ2-5	few	NA	TRBV7-2	CASSYNWGQETQYF	TGTGCCAGCAGCTATAACTGGGGGCAAGAGACCCAGTACTTC
TRBJ2-4	many	TRBD2	TRBV7-2	CASSLNGGAKNIQYF	TGTGCCAGCAGCTTAAACGGGGGGGCCAAAAACATTCAGTACTTC
TRBJ1-5	many	TRBD1	TRBV7-9	CASSPGTGFNNQPQHF	TGTGCCAGCAGCCCCGGGACAGGGTTTAACAATCAGCCCCAGCATTTT
TRBJ2-1	many	NA	TRBV14	CASSRPGVQAYNEQFF	TGTGCCAGCAGCCGGCCGGGGGTACAGGCCTACAATGAGCAGTTCTTC
TRBJ1-5	NA	NA	TRBV20-1	CSASTGRRDRPQHF	TGCAGTGCTAGTACAGGGAGGCGGGATCGGCCCCAGCATTTT
TRBJ2-5	few	TRBD1	TRBV4-1	CASSQTGGLETQYF	TGCGCCAGCAGCCAGACAGGGGGCCTAGAGACCCAGTACTTC
TRBJ2-5	many	TRBD1	TRBV28	CASSGDRGGEETQYF	TGTGCCAGCAGTGGAGACAGGGGGGGAGAAGAGACCCAGTACTTC
TRBJ2-7	few	TRBD2	TRBV5-5	CASSLELAGVYEQYF	TGTGCCAGCAGCTTGGAACTAGCGGGGGTCTACGAGCAGTACTTC
TRBJ2-1	few	TRBD2	TRBV29-1	CSVAGTSGGASSYNEQFF	TGCAGCGTTGCCGGGACTAGCGGGGGGGCAAGCTCCTACAATGAGCAGTTCTTC
TRBJ2-5	many	TRBD2	TRBV6-1	CASSEERSGGDPRETQYF	TGTGCCAGCAGTGAAGAGCGTAGCGGGGGGGACCCCCGAGAGACCCAGTACTTC
TRBJ2-5	many	TRBD1	TRBV2	CASRTTGAEGETQYF	TGTGCCAGCAGGACCACAGGGGCTGAGGGAGAGACCCAGTACTTC
TRBJ1-3	few	TRBD1	TRBV12-3/TRBV12-4	CASRPLTTGTGGLDTIYF	TGTGCCAGCAGACCACTCACAACCGGGACAGGGGGCTTGGACACCATATATTTT
TRBJ1-1	NA	TRBD1	TRBV24-1	CATSDSTGQGNTEAFF	TGTGCCACCAGTGATTCGACGGGACAGGGGAACACTGAAGCTTTCTTT
TRBJ1-1	many	NA	TRBV28	CASSRQRRNTEAFF	TGTGCCAGCAGCAGACAGCGAAGGAACACTGAAGCTTTCTTT
TRBJ2-3	many	NA	TRBV12-3/TRBV12-4	CASRIRDMGTDTQYF	TGTGCCAGCAGGATCCGGGACATGGGCACAGATACGCAGTATTTT
TRBJ2-5	few	TRBD1	TRBV5-1	CASTTGGLRETQYF	TGCGCCAGTACCACAGGGGGATTGAGAGAGACCCAGTACTTC
TRBJ1-2	few	NA	TRBV6-4	CASSDTGFANYGYTF	TGTGCCAGCAGCGACACAGGCTTCGCTAACTATGGCTACACCTTC
TRBJ1-1	many	NA	TRBV11-2	CASSLGGLDAFF	TGTGCCAGCAGCTTAGGGGGGTTAGATGCTTTCTTT
TRBJ2-7	NA	NA	TRBV30	CATEGGGYEQYF	TGTGCCACCGAGGGGGGGGGGTACGAGCAGTACTTC
TRBJ2-7	many	NA	TRBV28	CASSFVGGSYEQYF	TGTGCCAGCAGTTTTGTGGGGGGATCCTACGAGCAGTACTTC
TRBJ1-1	NA	TRBD1	TRBV6-1	CASATGQPNTEAFF	TGTGCCAGCGCAACGGGACAGCCGAACACTGAAGCTTTCTTT
TRBJ2-3	many	TRBD2	TRBV12-3/TRBV12-4	CASSYRLATTDTQYF	TGTGCCAGCAGTTACCGACTAGCGACCACAGATACGCAGTATTTT
TRBJ2-7	many	TRBD1	TRBV7-3	CASSLKGPVGTGSAYEQYF	TGTGCCAGCAGCTTAAAAGGCCCCGTCGGGACAGGGAGCGCCTACGAGCAGTACTTC
TRBJ1-1	many	NA	TRBV7-9	CASSLGQINTEAFF	TGTGCCAGCAGCTTAGGCCAGATAAACACTGAAGCTTTCTTT
TRBJ1-6	few	NA	TRBV6-4	CASRAAYNSPLHF	TGTGCCAGCAGGGCCGCCTATAATTCACCCCTCCACTTT
TRBJ1-3	many	NA	TRBV7-2	CASSLGTRSSGNTIYF	TGTGCCAGCAGCTTAGGTACGCGAAGTTCTGGAAACACCATATATTTT
TRBJ2-5	many	TRBD2	TRBV6-1	CASSAGTSDQETQYF	TGTGCCAGCAGTGCCGGGACTAGCGATCAAGAGACCCAGTACTTC
TRBJ2-3	few	TRBD2	TRBV6-1	CASIGRGGADTQYF	TGTGCCAGCATTGGGCGCGGGGGGGCAGATACGCAGTATTTT
TRBJ1-2	many	NA	TRBV9	CASSVVRGNYGYTF	TGTGCCAGCAGCGTAGTAAGGGGGAACTATGGCTACACCTTC
TRBJ2-2	NA	TRBD1	TRBV9	CASSVPGQGVFSSGELFF	TGTGCCAGCAGCGTACCGGGACAGGGGGTTTTCAGTTCCGGGGAGCTGTTTTTT
TRBJ2-3	many	NA	TRBV29-1	CSVLGQGLDTQYF	TGCAGCGTTTTAGGTCAGGGCCTCGATACGCAGTATTTT
TRBJ2-1	many	TRBD1	TRBV5-1	CASSARDRGFHEQFF	TGCGCCAGCAGCGCTCGGGACAGGGGTTTCCATGAGCAGTTCTTC
TRBJ2-5	few	NA	TRBV27	CASSLSGGVETQYF	TGTGCCAGCAGTTTATCCGGGGGCGTTGAGACCCAGTACTTC